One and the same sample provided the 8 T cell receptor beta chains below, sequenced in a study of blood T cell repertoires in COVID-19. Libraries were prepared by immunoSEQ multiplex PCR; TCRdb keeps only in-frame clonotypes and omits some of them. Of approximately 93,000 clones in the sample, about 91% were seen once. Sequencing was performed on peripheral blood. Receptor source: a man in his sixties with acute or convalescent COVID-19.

CDR3 amino acids: CASSLEGRTSTDTQYF. CDR3 DNA sequence: TGCGCCAGCAGCTTGGAGGGGCGTACTAGCACAGATACGCAGTATTTT. The chain recombines TRBV5-1 with TRBJ2-3; tentatively, D is TRBD1 (5 bases). From germline, CDR1 is SGHRS and CDR2 YFSETQ. Trimming cost V 0 bases and J 0 bases, with 11 bases left between them. The CDR3 loop spans 16 amino acids.

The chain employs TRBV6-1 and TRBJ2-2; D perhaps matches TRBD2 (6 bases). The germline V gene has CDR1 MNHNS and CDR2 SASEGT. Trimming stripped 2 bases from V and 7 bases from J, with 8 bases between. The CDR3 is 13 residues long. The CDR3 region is CASSEWGGGELFF. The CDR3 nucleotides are TGTGCCAGCAGTGAATGGGGAGGCGGGGAGCTGTTTTTT.

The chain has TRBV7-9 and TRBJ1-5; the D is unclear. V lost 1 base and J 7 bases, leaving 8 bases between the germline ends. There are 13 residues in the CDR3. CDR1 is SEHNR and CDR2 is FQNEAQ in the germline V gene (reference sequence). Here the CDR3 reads CASSLGVTQPQHF. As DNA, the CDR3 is TGTGCCAGCAGCTTAGGTGTCACACAGCCCCAGCATTTT.

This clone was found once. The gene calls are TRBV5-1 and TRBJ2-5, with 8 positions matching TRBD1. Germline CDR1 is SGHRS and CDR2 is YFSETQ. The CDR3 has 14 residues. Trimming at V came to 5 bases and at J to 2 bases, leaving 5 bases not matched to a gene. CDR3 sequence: CASRLTGVQETQYF. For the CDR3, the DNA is TGCGCCAGCAGACTGACAGGGGTACAAGAGACCCAGTACTTC.

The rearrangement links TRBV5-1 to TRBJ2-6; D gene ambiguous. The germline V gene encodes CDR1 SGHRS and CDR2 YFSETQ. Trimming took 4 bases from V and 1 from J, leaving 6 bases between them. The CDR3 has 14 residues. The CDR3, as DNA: TGCGCCAGCAGCGCGGTTTCTGGGGCCAACGTCCTGACTTTC. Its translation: CASSAVSGANVLTF.

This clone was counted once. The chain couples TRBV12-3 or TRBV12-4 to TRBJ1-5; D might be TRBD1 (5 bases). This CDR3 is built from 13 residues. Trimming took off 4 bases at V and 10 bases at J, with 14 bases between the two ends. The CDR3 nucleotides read TGTGCCAGCAGTTGGGACTTTTCCGGACCCCAGCATTTT. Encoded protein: CASSWDFSGPQHF.

CDR3 sequence reads: CASSPVGQRSGYTF. The CDR3 DNA reads TGTGCCAGCAGTCCGGTAGGACAGAGATCCGGCTACACCTTC. The chain employs TRBV28 and TRBJ1-2, with TRBD1 as a possible D gene (6 bases). From germline, CDR1 is MDHEN and CDR2 SYDVKM. Between the trimmed V and J ends, which lost 5 bases and 8 bases, there was a span of 18 bases. CDR3 length: 14 residues.

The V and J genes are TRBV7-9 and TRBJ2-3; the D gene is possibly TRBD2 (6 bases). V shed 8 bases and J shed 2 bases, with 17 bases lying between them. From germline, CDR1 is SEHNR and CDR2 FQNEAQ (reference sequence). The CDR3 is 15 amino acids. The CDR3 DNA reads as TGTGCCAGCCGTCTGGGAGCGGGCCCCACAGATACGCAGTATTTT. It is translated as CASRLGAGPTDTQYF.